This T cell receptor (beta chain) was captured by sequencing in a study of CD8+ T cells in alopecia areata. Points from the study as a whole: Greater clonality was observed in lesional scalp samples, especially alopecia totalis/universalis, versus normal scalp. Scalp data also include sequences from resident alphabeta T cells of normal skin.

Isolated RNA was reverse transcribed into cDNA used as the sequencing template. Data came from immunoSEQ multiplex PCR; TCRdb stores just in-frame clones and leaves some out. The counts give 250,000 or so clones, none of them seen only once; less than 1.5% is held by the top ten. Cutaneous lymph node cells were pooled, and they were sorted using CD4, CD8alpha, NKG2D, NKG2ACE and other markers. V was pared by 0 bases and J by 2 bases, with 4 bases of the junction left unmatched. The CDR3 covers 16 residues. Germline CDR1 is GKSSPN and CDR2 is SITVG. For this clone: The antigen is not known. Each gene name is a mouse one. The read ends 4 residues before the CDR3 terminus; that terminus is restored from the germline J gene.

This clonotype was sampled from a C3H/HeJ mouse with alopecia areata. Mice of this strain are of MHC haplotype H2-k. The rearrangement joins TRBV31 to TRBJ1-2, with 12 bases matching TRBD1. The sequencing input was CD4+ T cells sorted from a lymph node. CDR3 sequence reads: CAWSLGTGGGNSDYTF. The CDR3 DNA, read in part, is TGTGCCTGGAGTCTAGGGACAGGGGGCGGGAACTCC.